The 25 T cell receptor beta chains reported below all come from one sample, sequenced in a study of cytomegalovirus exposure and HLA in healthy donors. 13 Jbeta primers and 60 Vbeta primers were used for the PCR. Sequenced by immunoSEQ multiplex PCR; TCRdb stores in-frame clones only, minus some. Among 30,000 to 40,000 clones listed, 65% to 90% were seen once. Sequencing was carried out using PBMCs. These receptors were taken from a woman aged 18-30 years in good health and CMV-seropositive.

The chain joins TRBV5-3 to TRBJ1-2, with a tentative D call TRBD1 (5 bases). TRBV5-3 is sorted into the ORF group, with uncertain function. Trimming cost V 7 bases and J 0 bases, with 19 bases left between them. This CDR3 contains 16 residues. The CDR3 region has the DNA TGTGCCAGATGGGGCTCGTTATGGACCTCTAACTATGGCTACACCTTC. It yields the protein CARWGSLWTSNYGYTF.

The chain employs TRBV5-1 and TRBJ2-5; D is perhaps TRBD1 (6 bases). V was cut by 2 bases and J by 4 bases, with 6 bases left in between. This CDR3 has 12 residues. Germline V gene data show CDR1 as SGHRS and CDR2 as YFSETQ. CDR3 bases: TGCGCCAGCAGCTTACAGGGAGAGACCCAGTACTTC. It is translated as CASSLQGETQYF.

This clone was recorded once. J is TRBJ2-7 and V is TRBV5-8; tentatively, D is TRBD2 (6 bases). The CDR3 length is 14 residues. V was pared by 0 bases and J by 7 bases, with 14 bases between. Germline CDR1 reads SGHTS; CDR2 reads YDEGEE. CDR3 residues: CASSLVARAGEQYF. CDR3 bases: TGTGCCAGCAGCTTGGTAGCCAGGGCGGGAGAGCAGTACTTC.

The chain has TRBV27 and TRBJ2-5, with 7 bases that match TRBD1. The J call may be faulty, since TRBJ2-7 better matches the DNA end. This CDR3 has 14 amino acids. CDR1 is MNHEY, CDR2 SMNVEV, per germline (reference sequence). CDR3 in amino acids: CASSLHRGNYEQYF. The CDR3 nucleotides are TGTGCCAGCAGTTTACACAGGGGCAACTACGAGCAGTACTTC.

The V gene is TRBV5-4, the J gene TRBJ1-1; D is undetermined. The length of the CDR3 is 14 residues. Per the germline V gene, CDR1 is SGHNT and CDR2 is YYREEE (reference sequence). The germline V and J ends were trimmed by 0 bases and 1 base, with 7 bases remaining between them. CDR3 nucleotide sequence: TGTGCCAGCAGCTTGGAGCCGGGGAACACTGAAGCTTTCTTT. This codes for CASSLEPGNTEAFF.

The chain joins TRBV21-1 to TRBJ2-7; the table calls TRBD2, which could not be checked here. TRBV21-1 is termed a pseudogene. The CDR3 loop spans 18 amino acids. CDR3 region: CASSKPASGRALGHEQYF. The DNA of the CDR3 is TGTGCCAGCAGCAAACCCGCTAGCGGGAGGGCCCTCGGCCACGAGCAGTACTTC.

The chain combines TRBV4-2 with TRBJ2-5; TRBD1 agrees at 12 bases. The DNA end is a closer match to TRBJ2-7, so the J assignment may be wrong. CDR1 LGHNA and CDR2 YNFKEQ come from the germline V gene. The CDR3 has 16 residues. CDR3 residues: CASSQASGTGGHEQYF. The CDR3 coding sequence is TGTGCCAGCAGCCAAGCCTCCGGGACAGGGGGCCACGAGCAGTACTTC.

The CDR3 nucleotides read TGTGCCAGCAGCCAAGAACCGGGGGGTGAAAAACTGTTTTTT. This gives the protein CASSQEPGGEKLFF. The chain couples TRBV4-2 to TRBJ1-4, with a weak D call TRBD1 (5 bases). Trimming took off 0 bases at V and 7 bases at J, with 9 bases between the two ends. Per germline, CDR1 LGHNA and CDR2 YNFKEQ. CDR3 length: 14 amino acids.

The chain links TRBV6-5 to TRBJ1-5; D is perhaps TRBD1 (6 bases). The CDR3 runs to 15 residues. Germline V gives CDR1 MNHEY, CDR2 SVGAGI. V was trimmed by 6 bases and J by 2 bases, leaving 14 bases between them. The CDR3 loop is CASSRRRGGNQPQHF. The CDR3 bases are TGTGCCAGCAGCCGCCGCAGGGGCGGCAATCAGCCCCAGCATTTT.

The chain has TRBV5-3 and TRBJ2-7; TRBD2 matches 9 bases. TRBV5-3 is treated as an ORF (open reading frame) with a function not yet certain. J lost 0 bases, V lost 0 bases, and 7 bases had no gene match. The CDR3 extends over 17 amino acids. CDR3 loop: CARSLVASGGSSYEQYF. The CDR3 DNA reads as TGTGCCAGAAGCTTGGTCGCGAGCGGGGGGAGCTCCTACGAGCAGTACTTC.

V gene TRBV30 combines with J gene TRBJ2-7; D is perhaps TRBD1 (6 bases). With 1 base removed from V and 0 bases from J, the gap between germline ends came to 13 bases. CDR3 length: 15 residues. Germline loops: CDR1 GTSNPN, CDR2 SVGIG (reference sequence). CDR3 bases: TGTGCCTGGAGTGCCCCAGGGGTTAGCTCCTACGAGCAGTACTTC. Translated, it gives CAWSAPGVSSYEQYF.

Concerning this clone: Different DNA sequences within this sample yield the same CDR3. The V and J genes are TRBV4-2 and TRBJ2-1; the D gene is possibly TRBD1 (6 bases). CDR1 and CDR2 (germline): LGHNA, YNFKEQ. The CDR3 extends over 15 amino acids. Trimming removed 0 bases at V and 4 bases at J, with 10 bases between. CDR3 DNA: TGTGCCAGCAGCCAAGATAAAGGGGGTTACAATGAGCAGTTCTTC. Translated: CASSQDKGGYNEQFF.

The genes are TRBV7-2 and TRBJ1-3; D may be TRBD1 (5 bases). The length of the CDR3 is 16 residues. Germline CDR1 reads SGHTA; CDR2 reads FQGNSA. V was clipped by 1 base and J by 0 bases, with 10 bases between them. Here the CDR3 reads CASSLGAGLSGNTIYF. CDR3 coding DNA: TGTGCCAGCAGCTTAGGGGCAGGGCTCTCTGGAAACACCATATATTTT.

This clone was detected only a few times. The chain links TRBV5-1 to TRBJ2-7; 11 positions match TRBD1. With 4 bases clipped from V and 4 bases from J, the junction kept 7 bases outside the gene matches. The CDR3 contains 15 residues. Per germline, CDR1 SGHRS and CDR2 YFSETQ. The chain's CDR3 is CASSRNGQGAYEQYF. The CDR3 DNA reads TGCGCCAGCAGCAGAAACGGACAGGGGGCTTACGAGCAGTACTTC.

The chain joins TRBV27 to TRBJ2-5; D may be TRBD2 (6 bases). The J call may be mistaken, given a closer DNA end match to TRBJ2-7. The CDR3 spans 14 residues. CDR1 is MNHEY, CDR2 SMNVEV, per germline (reference sequence). CDR3 in DNA: TGTGCCAGCAGTTTATATGCGGGACCCCACGAGCAGTACTTC. Translating gives CASSLYAGPHEQYF.

The rearrangement joins TRBV30 to TRBJ1-1; no clear D. The CDR3 length is 13 residues. The germline gives CDR1 GTSNPN, CDR2 SVGIG (reference sequence). Trimming removed 0 bases from V and 4 bases from J, with 9 bases in between. The CDR3 coding sequence is TGTGCCTGGAGTGTGTCGGGGAGCACTGAAGCTTTCTTT. Translation: CAWSVSGSTEAFF.

This clone was counted a single time. The rearrangement links TRBV28 to TRBJ2-5, with TRBD1 identical over 7 bases. Trimming cost V 5 bases and J 1 base; bases outside gene matches: 13. This CDR3 contains 17 residues. Germline loops: CDR1 MDHEN, CDR2 SYDVKM. The CDR3 sequence is CASSGQVVPKGQETQYF. As DNA, the CDR3 is TGTGCCAGCAGTGGACAGGTTGTGCCAAAGGGCCAAGAGACCCAGTACTTC.

The chain carries TRBV28 and TRBJ2-7; possibly TRBD2 for D (5 bases). The CDR3 consists of 14 residues. CDR1 and CDR2 (germline): MDHEN, SYDVKM. V was clipped by 7 bases and J by 5 bases, with 18 bases between them. In DNA, the CDR3 is TGTGCCAGCACACCATCTCGAGGGTCCCACGAGCAGTACTTC. This gives the protein CASTPSRGSHEQYF.

The rearrangement uses TRBV5-1 and TRBJ2-3; tentatively, D is TRBD1 (6 bases). The CDR3 consists of 15 residues. Trimming left V 1 base short and J 4 bases short, with 13 bases between. The germline V gene encodes CDR1 SGHRS and CDR2 YFSETQ. The CDR3 DNA reads as TGCGCCAGCAGCTTGATGGGGGCCGGGGCAGATACGCAGTATTTT. This gives the protein CASSLMGAGADTQYF. Full variable domain (remainder filled in from reference TRBV5-1 and TRBJ2-3): KAGVTQTPRYLIKTRGQQVTLSCSPISGHRSVSWYQQTPGQGLQFLFEYFSETQRNKGNFPGRFSGRQFSNSRSEMNVSTLELGDSALYLCASSLMGAGADTQYFGPGTRLTVL.

CDR3 region: CASSLSGGETDTQYF. The CDR3 DNA sequence: TGTGCCAGCAGCTTATCAGGGGGCGAGACAGATACGCAGTATTTT. The J gene is TRBJ2-3, the V gene TRBV7-3; TRBD1 agrees at 8 bases. The CDR3 length is 15 residues. Per germline, CDR1 SGHTA and CDR2 FQGTGA. V lost 2 bases to trimming and J lost 3 bases; unmatched junction nucleotides: 4.

V gene TRBV15 combines with J gene TRBJ2-6; no firm D call. The V gene's germline CDR1 is LNHNV and CDR2 YYDKDF (reference sequence). This CDR3 spans 19 amino acids. V was trimmed by 0 bases and J by 3 bases, leaving 18 bases between them. CDR3: CATSRESKSRGIGANVLTF. CDR3 in DNA: TGTGCCACCAGCAGAGAATCGAAGTCACGCGGAATTGGGGCCAACGTCCTGACTTTC.

This clone was seen once. The chain links TRBV30 to TRBJ2-1, with unresolved D. This CDR3 is 16 amino acids long. The V gene's germline CDR1 is GTSNPN and CDR2 SVGIG (reference sequence). The V end was cut by 1 base, the J end by 0 bases, with 13 bases between. CDR3 residues: CAWSEPARFSYNEQFF. In DNA form, the CDR3 reads TGTGCCTGGAGTGAACCCGCCAGGTTCTCCTACAATGAGCAGTTCTTC.

This sequence joins TRBV9 and TRBJ2-7; TRBD1 matches 7 bases. CDR1 is SGDLS, CDR2 YYNGEE, per germline. V was pared by 3 bases and J by 3 bases, with 9 bases of the junction left unmatched. This CDR3 region has 15 residues. CDR3 loop: CASSAGDSLHYEQYF. For the CDR3, the DNA is TGTGCCAGCAGCGCAGGGGACAGTCTCCACTACGAGCAGTACTTC.

The gene calls are TRBV19 and TRBJ2-6, with 7 bases aligning to TRBD1. CDR3 size: 17 residues. CDR1 is LNHDA, CDR2 SQIVND, per germline (reference sequence). J was trimmed by 0 bases and V by 5 bases; bases with no gene match: 7. The CDR3 nucleotides are TGTGCCAGTAGTCCGACAGGGAGAATCTCTGGGGCCAACGTCCTGACTTTC. Protein product: CASSPTGRISGANVLTF.

The chain is built from TRBV30 and TRBJ1-1; D gene uncertain. Trimming removed 4 bases from V and 8 bases from J, with 8 bases in between. Germline lookup yields CDR1 GTSNPN and CDR2 SVGIG (reference sequence). The CDR3 is 10 amino acids. The CDR3, as DNA: TGTGCCTGGAAAAGCAGGGAAGCTTTCTTT. Translating gives CAWKSREAFF.